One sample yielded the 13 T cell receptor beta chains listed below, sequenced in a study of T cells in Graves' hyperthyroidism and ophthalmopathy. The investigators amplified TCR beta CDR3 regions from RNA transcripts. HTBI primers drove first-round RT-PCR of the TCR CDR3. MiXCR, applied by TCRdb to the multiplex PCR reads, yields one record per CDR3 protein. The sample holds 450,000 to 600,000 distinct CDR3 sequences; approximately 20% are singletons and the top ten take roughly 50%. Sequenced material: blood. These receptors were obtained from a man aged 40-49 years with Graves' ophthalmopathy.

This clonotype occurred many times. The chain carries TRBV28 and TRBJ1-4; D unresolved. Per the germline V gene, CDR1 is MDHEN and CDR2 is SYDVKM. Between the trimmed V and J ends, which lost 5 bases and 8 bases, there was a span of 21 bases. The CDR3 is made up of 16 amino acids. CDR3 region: CASSPRGREGWEKLFF. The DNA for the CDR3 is TGTGCCAGCAGTCCCCGCGGGAGGGAGGGATGGGAAAAACTGTTTTTT.

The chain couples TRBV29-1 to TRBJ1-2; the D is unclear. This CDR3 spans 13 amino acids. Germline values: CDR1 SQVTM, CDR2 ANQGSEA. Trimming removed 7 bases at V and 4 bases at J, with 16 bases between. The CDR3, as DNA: TGCAGCGCCCCCAACCCGAGTAGCTATGGCTACACCTTC. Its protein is CSAPNPSSYGYTF.

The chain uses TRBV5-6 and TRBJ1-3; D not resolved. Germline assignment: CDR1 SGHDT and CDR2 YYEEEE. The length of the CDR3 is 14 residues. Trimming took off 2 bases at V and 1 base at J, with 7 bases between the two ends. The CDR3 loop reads CASSFDTSGNTIYF. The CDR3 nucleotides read TGTGCCAGCAGCTTCGACACATCTGGAAACACCATATATTTT.

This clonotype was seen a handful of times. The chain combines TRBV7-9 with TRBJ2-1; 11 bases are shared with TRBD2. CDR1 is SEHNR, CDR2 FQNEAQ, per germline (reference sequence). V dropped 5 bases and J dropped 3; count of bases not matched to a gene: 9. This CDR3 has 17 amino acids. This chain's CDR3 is CASSPLTSGTGYNEQFF. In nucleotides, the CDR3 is TGTGCCAGCAGCCCGTTGACTAGCGGGACCGGCTACAATGAGCAGTTCTTC. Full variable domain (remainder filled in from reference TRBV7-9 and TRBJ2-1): DTGVSQNPRHKITKRGQNVTFRCDPISEHNRLYWYRQTLGQGPEFLTYFQNEAQLEKSRLLSDRFSAERPKGSFSTLEIQRTEQGDSAMYLCASSPLTSGTGYNEQFFGPGTRLTVL.

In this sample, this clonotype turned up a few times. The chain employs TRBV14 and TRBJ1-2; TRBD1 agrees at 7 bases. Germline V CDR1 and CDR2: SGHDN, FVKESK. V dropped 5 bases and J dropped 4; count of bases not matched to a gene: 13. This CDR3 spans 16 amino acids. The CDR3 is CASSWTGGQRTYGYTF. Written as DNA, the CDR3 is TGTGCCAGCAGCTGGACGGGGGGACAGCGGACCTATGGCTACACCTTC.

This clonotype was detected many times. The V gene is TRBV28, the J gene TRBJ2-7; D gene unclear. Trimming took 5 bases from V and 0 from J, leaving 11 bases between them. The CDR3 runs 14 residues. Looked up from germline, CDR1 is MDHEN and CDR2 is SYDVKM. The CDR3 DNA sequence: TGTGCCAGCAGTACCCTCGGCGGCTCCTACGAGCAGTACTTC. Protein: CASSTLGGSYEQYF.

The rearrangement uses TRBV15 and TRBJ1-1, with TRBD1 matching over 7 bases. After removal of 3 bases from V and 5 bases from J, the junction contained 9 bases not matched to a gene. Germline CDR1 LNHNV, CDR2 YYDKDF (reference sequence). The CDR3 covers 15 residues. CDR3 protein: CATSSPNPRGTEAFF. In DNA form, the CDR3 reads TGTGCCACCAGCAGCCCCAACCCCAGGGGGACTGAAGCTTTCTTT. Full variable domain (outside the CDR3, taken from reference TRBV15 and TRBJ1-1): DAMVIQNPRYQVTQFGKPVTLSCSQTLNHNVMYWYQQKSSQAPKLLFHYYDKDFNNEADTPDNFQSRRPNTSFCFLDIRSPGLGDTAMYLCATSSPNPRGTEAFFGQGTRLTVV.

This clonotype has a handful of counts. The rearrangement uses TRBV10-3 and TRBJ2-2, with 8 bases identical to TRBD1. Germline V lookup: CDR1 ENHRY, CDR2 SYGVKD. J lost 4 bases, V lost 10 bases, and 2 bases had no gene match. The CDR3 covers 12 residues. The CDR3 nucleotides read TGTGCCACCGGACAGGGCACCGGGGAGCTGTTTTTT. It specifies CATGQGTGELFF.

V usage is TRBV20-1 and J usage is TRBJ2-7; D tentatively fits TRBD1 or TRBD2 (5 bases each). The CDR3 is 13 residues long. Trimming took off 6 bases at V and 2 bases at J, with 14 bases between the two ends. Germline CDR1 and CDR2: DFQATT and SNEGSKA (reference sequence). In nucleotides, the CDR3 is TGCAGTGCGACGGGACCGACTGCCTACGAGCAGTACTTC. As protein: CSATGPTAYEQYF.

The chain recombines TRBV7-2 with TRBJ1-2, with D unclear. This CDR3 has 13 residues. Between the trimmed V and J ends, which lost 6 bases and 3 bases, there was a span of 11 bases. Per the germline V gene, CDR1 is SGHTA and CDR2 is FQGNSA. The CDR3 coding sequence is TGTGCCAGCAGTAAAAACAGTGACTATGGCTACACCTTC. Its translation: CASSKNSDYGYTF.

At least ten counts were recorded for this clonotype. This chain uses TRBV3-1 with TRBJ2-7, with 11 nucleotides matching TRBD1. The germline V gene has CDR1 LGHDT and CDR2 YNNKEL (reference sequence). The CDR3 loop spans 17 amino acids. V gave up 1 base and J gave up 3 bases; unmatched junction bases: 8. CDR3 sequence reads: CASSQGPGQGGHYEQYF. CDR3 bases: TGTGCCAGCAGCCAAGGCCCGGGACAGGGGGGGCACTACGAGCAGTACTTC.

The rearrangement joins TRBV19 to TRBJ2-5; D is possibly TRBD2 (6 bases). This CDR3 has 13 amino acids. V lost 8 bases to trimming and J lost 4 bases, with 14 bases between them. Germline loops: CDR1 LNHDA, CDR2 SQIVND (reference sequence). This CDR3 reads CASGKWGGETQYF. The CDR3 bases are TGTGCCAGTGGTAAATGGGGAGGAGAGACCCAGTACTTC.

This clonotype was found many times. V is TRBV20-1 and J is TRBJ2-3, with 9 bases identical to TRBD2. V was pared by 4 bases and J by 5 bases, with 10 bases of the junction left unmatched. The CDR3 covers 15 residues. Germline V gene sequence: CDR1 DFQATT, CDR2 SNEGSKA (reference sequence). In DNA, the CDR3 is TGCAGTGCTAAGATGCGGGAGGGCCAGGGAGATACGCAGTATTTT. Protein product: CSAKMREGQGDTQYF.